This TCR beta chain is from a study of yellow fever vaccine responses in identical twins. In this sample, this clonotype turned up a few times. Its specificity is unknown. From the RT-PCR reads, TCRdb called clonotypes with MiXCR, one entry per CDR3 protein. Of thousands of distinct CDR3 sequences in the sample, around 7.4% were seen once. Points from the study as a whole: Twin vaccine T cell responses reportedly seemed partly convergent, partly personalized.

The sequenced sample was T cells from blood (PBMCs), unsorted or a sorted subset (not recorded which), obtained around 24 months after vaccination. This receptor was identified in a woman aged 18-30 years who received the yellow fever vaccine.

The CDR3 DNA reads as TGTGCCAGCAGTAGCGGGGGCAGCACCGGGGAGCTGTTTTTT. Amino acid sequence: CASSSGGSTGELFF. V and J are TRBV6-1 and TRBJ2-2, with TRBD2 matching 8 bases. The ends lost 5 bases at V and 4 bases at J; junction bases unmatched: 3. The CDR3 sequence is 14 residues long. Germline V CDR1 and CDR2: MNHNS, SASEGT.